The rows below give T cell receptor beta chains drawn from one sample of a study of shared clonotypes between healthy human individuals. TCRdb keeps only in-frame clones here, not all; method: immunoSEQ multiplex PCR. The table includes around 1.9 million clones, around 95% detected once. Sequenced material: naive CD8+ T cells from PBMCs. All receptors derive from a man aged 18 to 30 in good health. Some clones in this sample may be carry-over from other donors' samples. The CDR3 runs from the conserved cysteine through the conserved F or W. D genes are given only for firm matches. Only some rows state a clone size, as once, few, many or a class for expanded clones.

size: .
V: TRBV7-7
D: TRBD2
J: TRBJ2-1
CDR3: CASSFRTSDEQFF
DNA: TGTGCCAGCAGCTTCAGAACTAGCGATGAGCAGTTCTTC

size: .
V: TRBV2
D: TRBD2
J: TRBJ2-5
CDR3: CASGVGVAGNQETQYF
DNA: TGTGCCAGCGGGGTCGGGGTAGCGGGCAACCAAGAGACCCAGTACTTC

size: .
V: TRBV7-9
D: .
J: TRBJ2-7
CDR3: CASSLTYKRGLTSYEQYF
DNA: TGTGCCAGCAGCTTAACCTATAAGAGGGGGTTAACCTCCTACGAGCAGTACTTC

size: .
V: TRBV19
D: .
J: TRBJ1-1
CDR3: CASSYRDPNTEAFF
DNA: TGTGCCAGTAGTTACAGAGATCCGAACACTGAAGCTTTCTTT

size: .
V: TRBV7-2
D: TRBD1
J: TRBJ1-2
CDR3: CASSLQGYYGYTF
DNA: TGTGCCAGCAGCCTACAGGGGTACTATGGCTACACCTTC

size: once
V: TRBV6-5
D: TRBD2
J: TRBJ2-3
CDR3: CASSRSGRAADTQYF
DNA: TGTGCCAGCAGTCGTAGCGGGAGGGCGGCAGATACGCAGTATTTT

size: .
V: TRBV4-1
D: .
J: TRBJ2-2
CDR3: CASRDARWETGELFF
DNA: TGCGCCAGTCGAGACGCCAGGTGGGAGACCGGGGAGCTGTTTTTT

size: .
V: TRBV15
D: .
J: TRBJ2-2
CDR3: CATSRDATTGELFF
DNA: TGTGCCACCAGCAGAGATGCCACTACCGGGGAGCTGTTTTTT

size: once
V: TRBV7-8
D: .
J: TRBJ2-3
CDR3: CASSFRPDTQYF
DNA: TGTGCCAGCAGCTTCAGGCCAGATACGCAGTATTTT

size: .
V: TRBV6-5
D: .
J: TRBJ2-7
CDR3: CASSYSFSAKVYEQYF
DNA: TGTGCCAGCAGTTACTCGTTTAGCGCAAAGGTCTACGAGCAGTACTTC

size: .
V: TRBV9
D: .
J: TRBJ1-5
CDR3: CASSGGQSNQPQHF
DNA: TGTGCCAGCAGCGGAGGACAGAGCAATCAGCCCCAGCATTTT

size: .
V: TRBV15
D: .
J: TRBJ2-2
CDR3: CATSRERTQNTGELFF
DNA: TGTGCCACCAGCAGAGAAAGGACTCAGAACACCGGGGAGCTGTTTTTT

size: .
V: TRBV28
D: .
J: TRBJ1-2
CDR3: CASSFQGGNYGYTF
DNA: TGTGCCAGCAGTTTTCAGGGAGGTAACTATGGCTACACCTTC

size: once
V: TRBV4-3
D: TRBD1
J: TRBJ2-2
CDR3: CASSQAGTGKYTGELFF
DNA: TGCGCCAGCAGCCAAGCCGGGACAGGGAAATACACCGGGGAGCTGTTTTTT

size: .
V: TRBV9
D: TRBD2
J: TRBJ2-1
CDR3: CASSVGTSGRNEQFF
DNA: TGTGCCAGCAGCGTAGGAACTAGCGGACGCAATGAGCAGTTCTTC

size: .
V: TRBV2
D: .
J: TRBJ1-3
CDR3: CASSGSGDSGNTIYF
DNA: TGTGCCAGCAGTGGATCGGGAGACTCTGGAAACACCATATATTTT

size: .
V: TRBV6-1
D: .
J: TRBJ2-3
CDR3: CAGDTGTPATDTQYF
DNA: TGTGCCGGCGACACCGGGACACCCGCCACAGATACGCAGTATTTT

size: .
V: TRBV7-2
D: .
J: TRBJ2-1
CDR3: CASSPRVNNEQFF
DNA: TGTGCCAGCAGCCCGCGGGTAAACAATGAGCAGTTCTTC

size: .
V: TRBV29-1
D: TRBD2
J: TRBJ2-1
CDR3: CSVEESPLAGASLAQYNEQFF
DNA: TGCAGCGTTGAAGAATCCCCACTAGCGGGGGCGTCGCTCGCCCAATACAATGAGCAGTTCTTC

size: .
V: TRBV27
D: .
J: TRBJ1-2
CDR3: CASSFTGGFNYGYTF
DNA: TGTGCCAGCAGTTTTACGGGGGGCTTCAACTATGGCTACACCTTC

size: .
V: TRBV28
D: TRBD1
J: TRBJ2-1
CDR3: CASSQTGGSLGEQFF
DNA: TGTGCCAGCAGCCAGACAGGGGGAAGTCTCGGTGAGCAGTTCTTC

size: .
V: TRBV18
D: .
J: TRBJ1-1
CDR3: CASSPWGGVNTEAFF
DNA: TGTGCCAGCTCACCATGGGGGGGCGTGAACACTGAAGCTTTCTTT

size: .
V: TRBV2
D: .
J: TRBJ2-2
CDR3: CASSADRPTSHTGELFF
DNA: TGTGCCAGCAGTGCCGATCGGCCTACCTCCCACACCGGGGAGCTGTTTTTT

size: once
V: TRBV7-9
D: .
J: TRBJ2-7
CDR3: CASSSNYEQYF
DNA: TGTGCCAGCAGCTCCAACTACGAGCAGTACTTC

size: .
V: TRBV28
D: .
J: TRBJ1-5
CDR3: CASLAPYSNQPQHF
DNA: TGTGCCAGTCTAGCTCCTTATAGCAATCAGCCCCAGCATTTT

size: .
V: TRBV11-2
D: .
J: TRBJ1-3
CDR3: CASSLGAFGNTIYF
DNA: TGTGCCAGCAGCCTAGGGGCGTTTGGAAACACCATATATTTT

size: .
V: TRBV11-3
D: .
J: TRBJ1-5
CDR3: CASTPSGPYCDQPQHF
DNA: TGTGCCAGCACCCCATCAGGGCCCTATTGTGATCAGCCCCAGCATTTT

size: .
V: TRBV5-1
D: .
J: TRBJ2-7
CDR3: CASSLETGLSYEQYF
DNA: TGCGCCAGCAGCTTGGAAACAGGGCTCTCCTACGAGCAGTACTTC

size: .
V: TRBV30
D: TRBD1
J: TRBJ1-1
CDR3: CAWAQGAPGFTEAFF
DNA: TGTGCCTGGGCCCAGGGGGCCCCGGGCTTCACTGAAGCTTTCTTT

size: .
V: TRBV19
D: .
J: TRBJ1-1
CDR3: CASKAGGTEAFF
DNA: TGTGCCAGTAAGGCGGGGGGAACTGAAGCTTTCTTT

size: once
V: TRBV28
D: TRBD1
J: TRBJ2-5
CDR3: CASSLDRDETQYF
DNA: TGTGCCAGCAGTTTGGACAGGGACGAGACCCAGTACTTC

size: .
V: TRBV27
D: .
J: TRBJ2-1
CDR3: CASLGGDYNEQFF
DNA: TGTGCCAGCCTAGGGGGAGACTACAATGAGCAGTTCTTC

size: .
V: TRBV4-2
D: .
J: TRBJ1-2
CDR3: CASSQFEGVAGGYTF
DNA: TGTGCCAGCAGCCAATTTGAGGGGGTCGCTGGTGGCTACACCTTC

size: .
V: TRBV19
D: TRBD1
J: TRBJ1-5
CDR3: CASGTGELGNQPQHF
DNA: TGTGCCAGTGGGACAGGGGAGCTGGGCAATCAGCCCCAGCATTTT

size: .
V: TRBV28
D: TRBD1
J: TRBJ1-5
CDR3: CASRLTGGNQPQHF
DNA: TGTGCCAGCAGGCTCACAGGGGGGAATCAGCCCCAGCATTTT

size: .
V: TRBV7-9
D: .
J: TRBJ1-2
CDR3: CASSRTIRTANYGYTF
DNA: TGTGCCAGCAGCCGGACAATCCGGACAGCTAACTATGGCTACACCTTC

size: .
V: TRBV19
D: .
J: TRBJ2-1
CDR3: CASRSGDNEQFF
DNA: TGTGCCAGTAGAAGCGGAGACAATGAGCAGTTCTTC

size: .
V: TRBV9
D: .
J: TRBJ2-2
CDR3: CASSVTRTGELFF
DNA: TGTGCCAGCAGCGTGACCCGCACCGGGGAGCTGTTTTTT

size: once
V: TRBV7-9
D: .
J: TRBJ2-1
CDR3: CASSPPLKRPYNEQFF
DNA: TGTGCCAGCAGCCCCCCCTTAAAACGGCCCTACAATGAGCAGTTCTTC

size: .
V: TRBV27
D: TRBD1
J: TRBJ1-2
CDR3: CASSTDRGASIGGYTF
DNA: TGTGCCAGCAGTACGGACAGGGGGGCCTCTATTGGGGGCTACACCTTC

size: .
V: TRBV5-4
D: TRBD2
J: TRBJ2-1
CDR3: CASSRRTSGFSYNEQFF
DNA: TGTGCCAGCAGCCGAAGGACTAGCGGGTTCTCCTACAATGAGCAGTTCTTC

size: .
V: TRBV5-6
D: .
J: TRBJ2-1
CDR3: CASSLGQGGPYNEQFF
DNA: TGTGCCAGCAGCTTGGGTCAGGGGGGCCCTTACAATGAGCAGTTCTTC

size: once
V: TRBV19
D: .
J: TRBJ2-1
CDR3: CASSIFPAASSYNEQFF
DNA: TGTGCCAGTAGTATATTTCCAGCGGCAAGCTCCTACAATGAGCAGTTCTTC

size: .
V: TRBV19
D: TRBD1
J: TRBJ2-7
CDR3: CASSIDRDRYYEQYF
DNA: TGTGCCAGTAGTATAGATCGGGACAGGTACTACGAGCAGTACTTC

size: .
V: TRBV4-2
D: TRBD2
J: TRBJ2-1
CDR3: CASSQDPTSGNTDEQFF
DNA: TGTGCCAGCAGCCAAGATCCAACTAGCGGGAACACGGATGAGCAGTTCTTC

size: .
V: TRBV27
D: TRBD1
J: TRBJ2-7
CDR3: CASSFIDRGYEQYF
DNA: TGTGCCAGCAGTTTCATAGACAGGGGGTACGAGCAGTACTTC

size: once
V: TRBV7-2
D: TRBD2
J: TRBJ2-7
CDR3: CASSSIAGGPYEQYF
DNA: TGTGCCAGCAGCTCCATAGCGGGAGGGCCCTACGAGCAGTACTTC

size: .
V: TRBV4-1
D: .
J: TRBJ2-5
CDR3: CASSQETGRTQETQYF
DNA: TGCGCCAGCAGCCAAGAAACAGGGCGTACCCAAGAGACCCAGTACTTC

size: .
V: TRBV27
D: .
J: TRBJ2-1
CDR3: CASSFLVGAYYNEQFF
DNA: TGTGCCAGCAGTTTTCTGGTAGGGGCTTACTACAATGAGCAGTTCTTC

size: .
V: TRBV5-4
D: TRBD2
J: TRBJ2-7
CDR3: CASTRGLAGERYEQYF
DNA: TGTGCCAGCACCCGAGGACTAGCGGGAGAAAGGTACGAGCAGTACTTC

size: .
V: TRBV5-4
D: .
J: TRBJ1-2
CDR3: CASSLREAGGYTF
DNA: TGTGCCAGCAGCTTGAGGGAGGCTGGGGGCTACACCTTC

size: .
V: TRBV5-1
D: .
J: TRBJ1-2
CDR3: CASGSLNGYTF
DNA: TGCGCCAGCGGTAGCCTGAATGGCTACACCTTC

size: .
V: TRBV25-1
D: .
J: TRBJ1-2
CDR3: CASSTPRDGYTF
DNA: TGTGCCAGCTCCACGCCCAGGGATGGCTACACCTTC